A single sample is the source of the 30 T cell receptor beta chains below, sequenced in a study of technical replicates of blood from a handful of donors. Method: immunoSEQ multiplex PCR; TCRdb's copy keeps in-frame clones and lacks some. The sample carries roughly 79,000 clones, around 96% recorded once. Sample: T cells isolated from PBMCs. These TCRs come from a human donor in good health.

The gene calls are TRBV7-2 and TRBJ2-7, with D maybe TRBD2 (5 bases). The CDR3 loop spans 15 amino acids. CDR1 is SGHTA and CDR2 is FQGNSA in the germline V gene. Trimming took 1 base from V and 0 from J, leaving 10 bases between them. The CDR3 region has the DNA TGTGCCAGCAGCTTAGGGCCCAGCGGCTCCTACGAGCAGTACTTC. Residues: CASSLGPSGSYEQYF.

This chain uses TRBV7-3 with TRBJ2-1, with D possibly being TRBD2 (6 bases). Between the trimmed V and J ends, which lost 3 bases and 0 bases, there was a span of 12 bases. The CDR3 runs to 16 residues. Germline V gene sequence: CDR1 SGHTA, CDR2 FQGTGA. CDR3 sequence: CASSLVLASSYNEQFF. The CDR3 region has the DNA TGTGCCAGCAGCTTGGTACTAGCTAGCTCCTACAATGAGCAGTTCTTC.

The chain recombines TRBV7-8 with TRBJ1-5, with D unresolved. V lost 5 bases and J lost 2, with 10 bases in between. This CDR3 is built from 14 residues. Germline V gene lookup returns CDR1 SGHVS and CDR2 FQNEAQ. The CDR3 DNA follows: TGTGCCAGCAGCCTAGGTCGGGGCAATCAGCCCCAGCATTTT. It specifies CASSLGRGNQPQHF. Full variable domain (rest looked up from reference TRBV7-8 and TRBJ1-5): GAGVSQSPRYKVAKRGQDVALRCDPISGHVSLFWYQQALGQGPEFLTYFQNEAQLDKSGLPSDRFFAERPEGSVSTLKIQRTQQEDSAVYLCASSLGRGNQPQHFGDGTRLSIL.

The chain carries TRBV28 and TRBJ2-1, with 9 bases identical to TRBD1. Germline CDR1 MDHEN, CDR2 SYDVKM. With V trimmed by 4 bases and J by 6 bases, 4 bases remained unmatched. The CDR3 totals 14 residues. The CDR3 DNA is TGTGCCAGCAGTTGGGACAGGGTAAGCAATGAGCAGTTCTTC. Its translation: CASSWDRVSNEQFF.

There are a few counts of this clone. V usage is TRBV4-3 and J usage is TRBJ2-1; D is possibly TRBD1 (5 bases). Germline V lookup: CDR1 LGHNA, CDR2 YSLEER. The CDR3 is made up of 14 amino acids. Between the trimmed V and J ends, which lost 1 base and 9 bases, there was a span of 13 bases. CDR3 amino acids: CASSQGLGQVEQFF. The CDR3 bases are TGCGCCAGCAGCCAAGGACTGGGGCAGGTTGAGCAGTTCTTC.

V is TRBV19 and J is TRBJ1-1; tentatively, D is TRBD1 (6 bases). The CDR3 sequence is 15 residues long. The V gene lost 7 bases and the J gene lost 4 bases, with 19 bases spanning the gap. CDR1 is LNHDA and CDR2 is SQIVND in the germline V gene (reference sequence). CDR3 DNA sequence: TGTGCCAGTATCAAAGGGTCGGGGGGCGTCACTGAAGCTTTCTTT. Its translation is CASIKGSGGVTEAFF.

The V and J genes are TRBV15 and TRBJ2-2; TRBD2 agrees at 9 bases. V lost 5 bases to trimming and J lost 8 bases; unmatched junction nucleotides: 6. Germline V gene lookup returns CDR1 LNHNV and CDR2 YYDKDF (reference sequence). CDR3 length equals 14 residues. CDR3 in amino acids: CATSPTSGYGELFF. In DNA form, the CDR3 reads TGTGCCACCAGCCCGACTAGCGGCTATGGGGAGCTGTTTTTT.

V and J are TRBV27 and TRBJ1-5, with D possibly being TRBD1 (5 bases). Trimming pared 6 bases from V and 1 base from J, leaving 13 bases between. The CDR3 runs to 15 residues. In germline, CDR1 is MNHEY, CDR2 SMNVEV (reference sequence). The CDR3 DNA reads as TGTGCCAGCAGGGCCCTAGGGGCCAGCAATCAGCCCCAGCATTTT. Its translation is CASRALGASNQPQHF.

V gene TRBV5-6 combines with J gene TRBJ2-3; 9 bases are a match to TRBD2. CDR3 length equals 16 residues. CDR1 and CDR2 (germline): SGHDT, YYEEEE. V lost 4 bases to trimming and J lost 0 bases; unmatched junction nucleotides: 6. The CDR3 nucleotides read TGTGCCAGCAGCCATAGACTAGCGGCTAGCACAGATACGCAGTATTTT. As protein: CASSHRLAASTDTQYF.

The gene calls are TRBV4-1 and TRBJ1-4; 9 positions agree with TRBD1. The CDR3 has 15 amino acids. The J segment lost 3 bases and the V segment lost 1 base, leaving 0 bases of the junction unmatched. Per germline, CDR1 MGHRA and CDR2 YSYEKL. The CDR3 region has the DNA TGCGCCAGCAGCCAAGGACAGGGGGCTAATGAAAAACTGTTTTTT. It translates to CASSQGQGANEKLFF.

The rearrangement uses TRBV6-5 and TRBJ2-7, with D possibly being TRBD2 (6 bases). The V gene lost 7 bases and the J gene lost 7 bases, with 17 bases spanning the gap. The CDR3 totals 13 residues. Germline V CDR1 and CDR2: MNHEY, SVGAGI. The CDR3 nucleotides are TGTGCCAGCAAGGGCACCCTTGGAGGGGAGCAGTACTTC. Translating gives CASKGTLGGEQYF.

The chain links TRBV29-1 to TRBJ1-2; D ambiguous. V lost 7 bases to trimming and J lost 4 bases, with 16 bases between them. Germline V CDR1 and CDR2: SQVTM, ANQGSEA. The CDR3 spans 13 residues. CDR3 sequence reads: CSARPGEGYGYTF. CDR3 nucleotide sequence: TGCAGCGCCCGGCCCGGGGAGGGCTATGGCTACACCTTC.

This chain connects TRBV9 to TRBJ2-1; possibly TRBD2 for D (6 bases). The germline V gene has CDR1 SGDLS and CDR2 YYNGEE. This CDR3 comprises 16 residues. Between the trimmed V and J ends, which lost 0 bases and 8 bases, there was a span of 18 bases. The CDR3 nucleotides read TGTGCCAGCAGCGTAGGGAGGGCTACCCTTTCGGATGAGCAGTTCTTC. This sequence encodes CASSVGRATLSDEQFF. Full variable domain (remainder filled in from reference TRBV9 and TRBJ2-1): DSGVTQTPKHLITATGQRVTLRCSPRSGDLSVYWYQQSLDQGLQFLIQYYNGEERAKGNILERFSAQQFPDLHSELNLSSLELGDSALYFCASSVGRATLSDEQFFGPGTRLTVL.

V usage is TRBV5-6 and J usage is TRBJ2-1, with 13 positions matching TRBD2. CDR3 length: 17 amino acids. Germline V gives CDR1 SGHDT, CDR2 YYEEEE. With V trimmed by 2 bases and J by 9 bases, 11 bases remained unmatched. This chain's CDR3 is CASSFSPGLAGWGEQFF. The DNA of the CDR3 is TGTGCCAGCAGCTTTTCGCCGGGACTAGCGGGATGGGGTGAGCAGTTCTTC. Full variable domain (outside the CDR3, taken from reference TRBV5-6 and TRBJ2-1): DAGVTQSPTHLIKTRGQQVTLRCSPKSGHDTVSWYQQALGQGPQFIFQYYEEEERQRGNFPDRFSGHQFPNYSSELNVNALLLGDSALYLCASSFSPGLAGWGEQFFGPGTRLTVL.

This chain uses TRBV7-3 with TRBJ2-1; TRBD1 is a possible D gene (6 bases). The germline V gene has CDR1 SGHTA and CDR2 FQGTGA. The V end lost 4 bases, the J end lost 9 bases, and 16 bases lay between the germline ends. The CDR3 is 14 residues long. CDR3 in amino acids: CASSSRGGRSEQFF. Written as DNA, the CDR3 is TGTGCCAGCAGCTCCAGGGGTGGAAGAAGTGAGCAGTTCTTC.

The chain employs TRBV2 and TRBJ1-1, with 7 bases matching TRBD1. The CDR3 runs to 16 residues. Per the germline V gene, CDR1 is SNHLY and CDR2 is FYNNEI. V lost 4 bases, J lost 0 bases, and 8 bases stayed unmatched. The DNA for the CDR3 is TGTGCCAGCAGTGGCGCAGGGGGTGTTATGAACACTGAAGCTTTCTTT. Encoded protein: CASSGAGGVMNTEAFF.

This CDR3 reads CASSLSGRGGTDTQYF. CDR3 coding DNA: TGCGCCAGCAGCTTAAGCGGGAGAGGTGGCACAGATACGCAGTATTTT. This chain connects TRBV5-1 to TRBJ2-3; 8 bases line up with TRBD2. V trimming: 2 bases; J trimming: 1 base; junction bases outside the gene matches: 6. The CDR3 is 16 amino acids. CDR1 and CDR2 (germline): SGHRS, YFSETQ.

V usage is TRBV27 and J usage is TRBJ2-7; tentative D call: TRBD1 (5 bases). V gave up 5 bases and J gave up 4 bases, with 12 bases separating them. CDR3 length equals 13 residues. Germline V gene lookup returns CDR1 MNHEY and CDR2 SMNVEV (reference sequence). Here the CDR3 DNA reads TGTGCCAGCAGTCCGTTACAGGATTACGAGCAGTACTTC. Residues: CASSPLQDYEQYF.

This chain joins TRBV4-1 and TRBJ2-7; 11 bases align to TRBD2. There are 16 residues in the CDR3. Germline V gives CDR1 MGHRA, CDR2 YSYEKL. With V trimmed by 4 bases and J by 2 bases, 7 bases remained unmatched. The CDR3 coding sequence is TGCGCCAGCAGCCCTGGAGGACTAGCGGGTGCCTACGAGCAGTACTTC. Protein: CASSPGGLAGAYEQYF.

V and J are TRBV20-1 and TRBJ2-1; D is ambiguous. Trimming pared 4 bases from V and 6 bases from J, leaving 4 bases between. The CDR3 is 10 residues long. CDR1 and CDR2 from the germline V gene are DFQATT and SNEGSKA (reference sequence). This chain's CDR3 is CSATSNEQFF. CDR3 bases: TGCAGTGCTACTAGCAATGAGCAGTTCTTC.

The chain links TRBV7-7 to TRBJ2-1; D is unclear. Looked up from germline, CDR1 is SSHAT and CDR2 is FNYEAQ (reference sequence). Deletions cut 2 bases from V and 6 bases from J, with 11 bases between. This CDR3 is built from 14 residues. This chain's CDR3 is CASSLSWRGNEQFF. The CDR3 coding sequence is TGTGCCAGCAGCTTAAGTTGGCGAGGCAATGAGCAGTTCTTC.

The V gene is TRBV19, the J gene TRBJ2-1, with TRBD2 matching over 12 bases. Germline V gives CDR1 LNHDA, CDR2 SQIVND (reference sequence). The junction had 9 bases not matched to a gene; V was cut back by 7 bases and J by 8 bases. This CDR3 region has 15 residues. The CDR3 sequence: CASTSGRAYDDEQFF. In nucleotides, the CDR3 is TGTGCCAGTACTAGCGGGAGGGCCTATGACGATGAGCAGTTCTTC.

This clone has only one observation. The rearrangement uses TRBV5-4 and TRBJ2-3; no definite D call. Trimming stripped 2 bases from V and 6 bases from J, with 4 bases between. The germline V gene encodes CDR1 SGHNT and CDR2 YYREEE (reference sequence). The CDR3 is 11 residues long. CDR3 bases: TGTGCCAGCAGCTTTTATGATACGCAGTATTTT. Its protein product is CASSFYDTQYF.

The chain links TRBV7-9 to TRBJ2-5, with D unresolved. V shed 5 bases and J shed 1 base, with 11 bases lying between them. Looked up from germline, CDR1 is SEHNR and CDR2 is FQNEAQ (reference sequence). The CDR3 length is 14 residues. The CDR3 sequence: CASSPLGLQETQYF. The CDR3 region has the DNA TGTGCCAGCAGCCCCTTGGGCCTCCAAGAGACCCAGTACTTC. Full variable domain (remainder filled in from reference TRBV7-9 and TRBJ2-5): DTGVSQNPRHKITKRGQNVTFRCDPISEHNRLYWYRQTLGQGPEFLTYFQNEAQLEKSRLLSDRFSAERPKGSFSTLEIQRTEQGDSAMYLCASSPLGLQETQYFGPGTRLLVL.

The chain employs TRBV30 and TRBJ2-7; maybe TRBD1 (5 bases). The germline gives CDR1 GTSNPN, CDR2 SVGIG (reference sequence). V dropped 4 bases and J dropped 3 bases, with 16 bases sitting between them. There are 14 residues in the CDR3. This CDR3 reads CAWKVGARVYEQYF. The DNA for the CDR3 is TGTGCCTGGAAGGTTGGGGCCAGAGTCTACGAGCAGTACTTC.

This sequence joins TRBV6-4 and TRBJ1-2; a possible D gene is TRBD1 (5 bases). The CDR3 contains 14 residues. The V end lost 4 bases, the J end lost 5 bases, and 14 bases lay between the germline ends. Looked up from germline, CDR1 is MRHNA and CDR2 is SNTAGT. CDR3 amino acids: CASSVEGQGYGYTF. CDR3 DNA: TGTGCCAGCAGTGTGGAGGGGCAGGGTTATGGCTACACCTTC.

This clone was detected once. The CDR3 nucleotides read TGTGCCAGCAGCGTATTTGGGACTAGCGTGGCCAATGAGCAGTTCTTC. It yields the protein CASSVFGTSVANEQFF. The rearrangement uses TRBV9 and TRBJ2-1, with 10 bases fitting TRBD2. Germline-derived CDR1 and CDR2 are SGDLS and YYNGEE. The J segment lost 6 bases and the V segment lost 1 base, leaving 7 bases of the junction unmatched. This CDR3 has 16 residues.

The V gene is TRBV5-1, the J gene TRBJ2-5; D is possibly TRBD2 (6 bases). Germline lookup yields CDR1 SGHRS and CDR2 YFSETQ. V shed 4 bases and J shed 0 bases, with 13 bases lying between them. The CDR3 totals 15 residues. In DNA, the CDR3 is TGCGCCAGCAGCCGGGACTCACCAAACCAAGAGACCCAGTACTTC. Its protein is CASSRDSPNQETQYF.

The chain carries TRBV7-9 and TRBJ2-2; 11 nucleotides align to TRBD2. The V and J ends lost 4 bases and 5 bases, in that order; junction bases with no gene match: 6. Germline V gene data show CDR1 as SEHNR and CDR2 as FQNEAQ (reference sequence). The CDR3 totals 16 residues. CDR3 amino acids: CASSSVAGGPTGELFF. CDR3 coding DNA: TGTGCCAGCAGCTCCGTAGCGGGAGGGCCGACCGGGGAGCTGTTTTTT.

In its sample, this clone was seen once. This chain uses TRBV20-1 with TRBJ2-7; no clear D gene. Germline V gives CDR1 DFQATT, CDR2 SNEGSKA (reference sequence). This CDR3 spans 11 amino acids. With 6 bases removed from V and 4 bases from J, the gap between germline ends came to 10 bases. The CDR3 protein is CSAEAYYEQYF. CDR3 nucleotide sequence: TGCAGTGCCGAAGCCTATTACGAGCAGTACTTC.